One sample yielded the 14 T cell receptor beta chains listed below, sequenced in a study of blood T cell repertoires in COVID-19. Some clones are missing from TCRdb's copy, which holds only in-frame ones; the method was immunoSEQ multiplex PCR. The sample includes about 110,000 clones, approximately 87% seen only once; the top ten take 6.6%. The sample consisted of peripheral blood. These receptors came from a woman between 45 and 60 years old with acute or convalescent COVID-19.

The J gene is TRBJ1-2, the V gene TRBV10-3, with D maybe TRBD1 (5 bases). Trimming shortened V by 2 bases and J by 7 bases, and 8 bases separated the two germline ends. CDR1 and CDR2 (germline): ENHRY, SYGVKD. CDR3 size: 12 residues. The CDR3 DNA reads TGTGCCATCAGTGAGAACGGGGGTGGCTACACCTTC. Its protein product is CAISENGGGYTF.

The chain is built from TRBV18 and TRBJ2-3; D is undetermined. Germline CDR1 is KGHSH and CDR2 is LQKENI. The ends were cut back, 2 bases at V and 2 bases at J, with 8 bases in the middle. This CDR3 comprises 14 residues. The CDR3 nucleotides read TGTGCCAGCTCACCATCGGTCAACACAGATACGCAGTATTTT. Amino acids: CASSPSVNTDTQYF.

J is TRBJ1-5 and V is TRBV2; 9 bases line up with TRBD1. CDR1 and CDR2 from the germline V gene are SNHLY and FYNNEI. V trimming: 4 bases; J trimming: 5 bases; junction bases outside the gene matches: 3. The CDR3 loop spans 14 amino acids. This CDR3 is CASSARTGDQPQHF. For the CDR3, the DNA is TGTGCCAGCAGTGCCCGGACAGGGGATCAGCCCCAGCATTTT.

The chain recombines TRBV2 with TRBJ1-2; TRBD1 might be the D (6 bases). This CDR3 has 13 residues. In germline, CDR1 is SNHLY, CDR2 FYNNEI. The V end lost 7 bases, the J end lost 8 bases, and 17 bases lay between the germline ends. The DNA of the CDR3 is TGTGCCAGCACCGAGGCTTTACAGGGAGGCTACACCTTC. It specifies CASTEALQGGYTF.

This clone showed up just a few times. The V gene is TRBV4-1, the J gene TRBJ2-3; 9 positions agree with TRBD2. Trimming cost V 4 bases and J 3 bases; bases outside gene matches: 14. From germline, CDR1 is MGHRA and CDR2 YSYEKL. This CDR3 comprises 18 residues. CDR3 region: CASSPSGGGGDGTDTQYF. In DNA form, the CDR3 reads TGCGCCAGCAGCCCCTCCGGCGGCGGGGGGGATGGAACAGATACGCAGTATTTT.

The chain carries TRBV5-6 and TRBJ2-7, with D unclear. V shed 3 bases and J shed 3 bases, with 10 bases lying between them. The germline gives CDR1 SGHDT, CDR2 YYEEEE. The CDR3 consists of 13 residues. In nucleotides, the CDR3 is TGTGCCAGCAGCTGGTCGAGGATCTACGAGCAGTACTTC. Protein: CASSWSRIYEQYF.

The chain combines TRBV19 with TRBJ1-6, with D maybe TRBD1 (6 bases). The CDR3 length is 16 residues. Germline CDR1 and CDR2: LNHDA and SQIVND (reference sequence). Deletions cut 7 bases from V and 5 bases from J, with 18 bases between. CDR3 amino acids: CASKEWAQGDNSPLHF. For the CDR3, the DNA is TGTGCCAGTAAGGAATGGGCACAGGGTGATAATTCACCCCTCCACTTT.

The chain employs TRBV5-1 and TRBJ2-3, with D tentatively TRBD2 (5 bases). V was clipped by 1 base and J by 0 bases, with 9 bases between them. This CDR3 is built from 15 residues. CDR1 and CDR2 (germline): SGHRS, YFSETQ. The DNA for the CDR3 is TGCGCCAGCAGCTTGAGGAGGTGGAGCACAGATACGCAGTATTTT. Amino acids: CASSLRRWSTDTQYF. Drawing the rest from reference TRBV5-1 and TRBJ2-3, the complete variable domain is KAGVTQTPRYLIKTRGQQVTLSCSPISGHRSVSWYQQTPGQGLQFLFEYFSETQRNKGNFPGRFSGRQFSNSRSEMNVSTLELGDSALYLCASSLRRWSTDTQYFGPGTRLTVL.

This chain joins TRBV7-2 and TRBJ1-1, with a tentative D call TRBD1 (5 bases). Germline V CDR1 and CDR2: SGHTA, FQGNSA. Trimming removed 5 bases at V and 2 bases at J, with 15 bases between. The CDR3 contains 15 residues. The CDR3 reads CASSLMGGGNTEAFF. DNA for the CDR3: TGTGCCAGCAGCCTTATGGGCGGGGGTAACACTGAAGCTTTCTTT.

The V and J genes are TRBV12-5 and TRBJ2-3, with 8 nucleotides matching TRBD2. Germline lookup yields CDR1 LGHNT and CDR2 FRNRAP. Germline trimming cut 5 bases from V and 4 bases from J; bases unmatched to any gene: 8. The CDR3 has 15 amino acids. The CDR3 DNA reads TGTGCTAGTGGTATCAATCCGGGGGGGGCAGATACGCAGTATTTT. It yields the protein CASGINPGGADTQYF.

This clone came up once. The rearrangement uses TRBV14 and TRBJ1-6; D perhaps matches TRBD1 (5 bases). The CDR3 covers 17 residues. Trimming cost V 4 bases and J 5 bases, with 18 bases left between them. Germline CDR1 is SGHDN and CDR2 is FVKESK. CDR3 nucleotide sequence: TGTGCCAGCAGCCGCGAGGGACGGGGAGGACATAATTCACCCCTCCACTTT. It translates to CASSREGRGGHNSPLHF.

The chain joins TRBV11-3 to TRBJ2-3; 10 positions agree with TRBD1. This CDR3 comprises 17 residues. With V trimmed by 0 bases and J by 2 bases, 5 bases remained unmatched. Germline V lookup: CDR1 SGHNT, CDR2 YENEEA. This CDR3 is CASSLDLGQGITDTQYF. Written as DNA, the CDR3 is TGTGCCAGCAGCTTAGATCTGGGACAGGGGATCACAGATACGCAGTATTTT.

The chain uses TRBV28 and TRBJ1-6, with D unresolved. CDR1 MDHEN and CDR2 SYDVKM come from the germline V gene. This CDR3 region has 14 residues. The V end lost 4 bases, the J end lost 3 bases, and 7 bases lay between the germline ends. The CDR3 here is CASSSPGYNSPLHF. As DNA, the CDR3 is TGTGCCAGCAGTTCCCCAGGCTATAATTCACCCCTCCACTTT.

As for this clone: The same CDR3 can be traced to other DNA sequences in this sample. The chain is built from TRBV7-6 and TRBJ2-3; D possibly corresponds to TRBD2 (7 bases). Germline CDR1 is SGHVS and CDR2 is FNYEAQ. V was cut by 1 base and J by 1 base, with 9 bases left in between. The CDR3 is 15 residues long. The CDR3 is CASSLGGGGTDTQYF. The DNA of the CDR3 is TGTGCCAGCAGCTTAGGCGGGGGCGGCACAGATACGCAGTATTTT.